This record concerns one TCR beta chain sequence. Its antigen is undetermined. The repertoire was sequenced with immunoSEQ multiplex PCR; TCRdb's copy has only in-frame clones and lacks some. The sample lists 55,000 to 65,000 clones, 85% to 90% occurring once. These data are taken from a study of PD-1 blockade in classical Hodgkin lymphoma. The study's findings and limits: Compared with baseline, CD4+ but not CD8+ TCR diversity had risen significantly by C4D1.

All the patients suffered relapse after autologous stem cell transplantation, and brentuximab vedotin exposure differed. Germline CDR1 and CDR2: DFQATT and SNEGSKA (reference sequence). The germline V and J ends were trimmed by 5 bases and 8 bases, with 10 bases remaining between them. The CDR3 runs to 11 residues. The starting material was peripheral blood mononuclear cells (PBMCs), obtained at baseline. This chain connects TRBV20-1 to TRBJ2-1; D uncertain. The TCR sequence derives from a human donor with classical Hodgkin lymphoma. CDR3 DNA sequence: TGCAGTGCTCAACATCAGTATGAGCAGTTCTTC. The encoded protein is CSAQHQYEQFF.